This T cell receptor beta chain appears in the sequencing data of a study of blood T cell repertoires in COVID-19 (dated by TCRdb to between 2020 and 2021). At the level of the whole study: Samples covering the acute and convalescent phases of COVID-19 were provided by collaborators in the United States, Italy and Spain. Samples were obtained from the ongoing ImmuneRACE study (first 160 participants) and from 1,254 subjects provided by 6 global collaborators. The repertoires were released in a freely available public database meant as a resource for research on the immune response to SARS-CoV-2. Nearly every sample came with metadata listing a de-identified subject ID, COVID-19 status, age in years and sex. HLA class I and class II types, where available, came from metadata supplied by the sample provider rather than from assay-based typing. The dataset comprised deeply sampled blood TCRbeta repertoires from subjects exposed to, actively infected with, or recovered from COVID-19. The prospective study material was composed of cDNA or gDNA derived from T cells, B-cell-depleted T cells, or PBMCs.

Participants in the prospective study were aged about 18 to 95 years, lived in 20 to 30 United States geographic areas, and enrolled through a virtual design. In the prospective study, cohorts were assigned on the basis of participant-reported clinical history obtained from a screening survey and a study questionnaire. For ImmuneRACE Cohort 3, a participant was defined as recovered based on two consecutive negative NP/OP PCR tests, clearance by a healthcare professional, or resolution of symptoms. In the prospective study, mobile phlebotomists collected whole blood, serum and a nasopharyngeal or oropharyngeal swab from each participant. Over a roughly 2-month period, participants in the prospective study had the option of providing additional blood draws and questionnaires. Prospective study blood samples were shipped either frozen or at room temperature before DNA extraction. Overall study outcomes, separate from this receptor: The amount of clinical and demographic metadata varied by source and participant and was provided uncurated.

The table lists this clone with a few counts. This clone's antigen is unknown. There are no base qualities to consult, and no much larger clone falls within one base. Relative to germline, V is 2 bases shorter and J is 3 bases shorter, with 16 bases between their ends. Taken from cysteine to phenylalanine, the CDR3 has 17 residues. The sequence is cut down to CDR3 DNA, 51 bases in frame from base 1. Based on the germline V gene (reference sequence), the CDR1 and CDR2 sequences are WNHNN and SYGVQD. TCRbeta CDR3 regions were amplified from genomic DNA using the immunoSEQ Assay, a bias-controlled multiplex PCR. For the original study's pipeline: Nucleated cell counts per sample were estimated from amplification of reference gene primers within the assay. To quantify the absolute abundance of each unique TCRbeta CDR3 rearrangement, sequence reads were collapsed and filtered. For each sample, productive Simpson clonality was calculated as the square root of Simpson's diversity index over productive rearrangements. TCRdb stores this immuneACCESS table with in-frame sequences only. Part of the clones is absent; in the studies checked, under half of the shortfall reflects unresolved V genes, and no reason is known for the rest. Clone size and V and J calls were adopted from that table, with D and trimming inferred from the DNA. Recorded for this sample are 170,000 or so clones; more than 75% of them occurred a single time. Of the sample, roughly 7% is held by the ten largest clones.

The sequence joins TRBV10-1 to TRBJ2-2; TRBD2 is perhaps the D gene, given 5 matching bases. Sequenced material: PBMCs or T cells enriched from blood (not recorded which). The source of this sequence is a woman aged 45-65 years who had recovered from COVID-19. The DNA sequence is given as TGCGCCAGCAGTGAGATGAGTGGGAGATTGGACACCGGGGAGCTGTTTTTT. This encodes CASSEMSGRLDTGELFF.